A selection of T cell receptor beta chains follows, all from one sample in a study of T cell responses to AZD1222 COVID-19 vaccine. Produced via immunoSEQ multiplex PCR; TCRdb's table is partial and in-frame only. The sample lists more than 95,000 clones, around 90% occurring once. This specimen was peripheral blood, taken on day 0 of AZD1222 vaccination. These receptors were obtained from an adult in good health. The CDR3 runs from the conserved cysteine through the conserved F or W. D genes are given only for firm matches.

D gene,J gene,V gene,CDR3 DNA,CDR3 protein
.,TRBJ2-1,TRBV7-3,TGTGCCAGCAGCTTAATTGGCGGTGAGCAGTTCTTC,CASSLIGGEQFF
TRBD1,TRBJ1-4,TRBV6-6,TGTGCCAGCAGCACAGGACAGGGAAATGAAAAACTGTTTTTT,CASSTGQGNEKLFF
.,TRBJ1-1,TRBV6-5,TGTGCCAGCAGTTGGCAGGCCGAGATCACTGAAGCTTTCTTT,CASSWQAEITEAFF
.,TRBJ1-6,TRBV5-4,TGTGCCAGCAGCTCTTATAATTCACCCCTCCACTTT,CASSSYNSPLHF
.,TRBJ1-2,TRBV19,TGTGCCAGTAGCTCCCGGGCCACATATGGCTACACCTTC,CASSSRATYGYTF
.,TRBJ1-1,TRBV19,TGTGCCAGTAGTACCAACATTAGGACAGTGCACATGAACACTGAAGCTTTCTTT,CASSTNIRTVHMNTEAFF
.,TRBJ2-3,TRBV27,TGTGCCAGCAGTTGGGCGAACTTTGATACGCAGTATTTT,CASSWANFDTQYF
.,TRBJ1-4,TRBV2,TGTGCCAGCCGGACCACCGAGGGGGTTGCGGCTAATGAAAAACTGTTTTTT,CASRTTEGVAANEKLFF
.,TRBJ1-5,TRBV10-2,TGCGCCAGCAGTGAGTCGACGTGGAAAAAGCCCCAGCATTTT,CASSESTWKKPQHF
TRBD1,TRBJ2-2,TRBV4-3,TGCGCCAGCAGCCGCGTACCGGGACAGGGAATGGCCCATGCTAATGATGGGGGGGAGCTGTTTTTT,CASSRVPGQGMAHANDGGELFF
.,TRBJ2-2,TRBV3-1/TRBV3-2,TGTGCCAGCAGCCGCGGGACTTCCCGACAGACCGGGGAGCTGTTTTTT,CASSRGTSRQTGELFF
.,TRBJ2-3,TRBV19,TGTGCCAGTAGTACCTGGACTATAGGCACAGATACGCAGTATTTT,CASSTWTIGTDTQYF
.,TRBJ1-2,TRBV6-2/TRBV6-3,TGTGCCAGCAGCATTGACCCGGCTACTTATGGCTACACCTTC,CASSIDPATYGYTF